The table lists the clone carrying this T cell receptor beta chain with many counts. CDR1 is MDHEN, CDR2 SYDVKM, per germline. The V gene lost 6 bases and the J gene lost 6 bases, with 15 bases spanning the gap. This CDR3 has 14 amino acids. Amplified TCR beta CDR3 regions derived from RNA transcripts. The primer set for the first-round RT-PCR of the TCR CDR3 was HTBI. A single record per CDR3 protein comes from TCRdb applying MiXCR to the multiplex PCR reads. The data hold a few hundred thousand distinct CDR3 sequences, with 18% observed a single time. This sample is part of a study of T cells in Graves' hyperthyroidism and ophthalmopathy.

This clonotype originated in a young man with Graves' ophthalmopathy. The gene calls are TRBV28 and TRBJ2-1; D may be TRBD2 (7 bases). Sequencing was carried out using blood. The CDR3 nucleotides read TGTGCCAGCAGGTCGGGGGGCCCCCTCAATGAGCAGTTCTTC. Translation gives CASRSGGPLNEQFF.